Shown below are 24 T cell receptor beta chains from a single sample sequenced in a study of blood T cell repertoires in COVID-19 (dated by TCRdb to about 2020). To prepare the library, the immunoSEQ multiplex PCR assay was applied. TCRdb took over this immuneACCESS table, retaining in-frame rearrangements with V and J assigned. Such tables are incomplete; in checked studies, under half of the missing clones stem from an unresolved V gene, and the remainder is unexplained. The sample table contains about 460,000 clones; only one count was recorded for approximately 91% of them. Approximately 8% of the sample comes from the top ten. Material: PBMCs or T cells enriched from blood (not recorded which). The source of these receptors is a woman aged 55-70 years who had recovered from COVID-19.

The V call is TRBV6-1, the J call TRBJ2-7, with D uncertain. V was cut by 1 base and J by 2 bases, with 6 bases left in between. The CDR3 length is 13 residues. CDR1 MNHNS and CDR2 SASEGT come from the germline V gene. CDR3 bases: TGTGCCAGCAGTGAAGGTCAGGCCTACGAGCAGTACTTC. Translation gives CASSEGQAYEQYF.

This sequence joins TRBV6-4 and TRBJ1-5, with 12 positions matching TRBD1. The CDR3 sequence is 16 residues long. V shed 0 bases and J 6 bases; nucleotides not matched to a gene: 3. Germline V gene lookup returns CDR1 MRHNA and CDR2 SNTAGT. The CDR3 nucleotides are TGTGCCAGCAGTGACTCGGGACAGGGGGCTGCTCAGCCCCAGCATTTT. Its protein product is CASSDSGQGAAQPQHF.

The rearrangement links TRBV6-5 to TRBJ2-4, with 10 bases identical to TRBD1. Germline V lookup: CDR1 MNHEY, CDR2 SVGAGI. This CDR3 region has 13 residues. Trimming at V came to 8 bases and at J to 8 bases, leaving 6 bases not matched to a gene. The CDR3 loop is CASSRDRGDIQYF. In nucleotides, the CDR3 is TGTGCCAGCTCCCGGGACAGGGGCGACATTCAGTACTTC.

V gene TRBV30 combines with J gene TRBJ2-2; D is possibly TRBD1 (6 bases). Germline loops: CDR1 GTSNPN, CDR2 SVGIG (reference sequence). V was trimmed by 4 bases and J by 2 bases, leaving 20 bases between them. There are 17 residues in the CDR3. CDR3 in DNA: TGTGCCTGGACCCCGAAGGGGGTGACAGTCAACACCGGGGAGCTGTTTTTT. Encoded protein: CAWTPKGVTVNTGELFF. Complete variable domain (other parts from reference TRBV30 and TRBJ2-2): SQTIHQWPATLVQPVGSPLSLECTVEGTSNPNLYWYRQAAGRGLQLLFYSVGIGQISSEVPQNLSASRPQDRQFILSSKKLLLSDSGFYLCAWTPKGVTVNTGELFFGEGSRLTVL.

V is TRBV7-8 and J is TRBJ2-7; 8 bases fit TRBD1. Germline V gene lookup returns CDR1 SGHVS and CDR2 FQNEAQ. This CDR3 region has 15 residues. Trimming at V came to 1 base and at J to 3 bases, leaving 5 bases not matched to a gene. The CDR3 is CASSLDGTGDYEQYF. CDR3 in DNA: TGTGCCAGCAGCTTAGACGGGACAGGTGACTACGAGCAGTACTTC.

The chain recombines TRBV29-1 with TRBJ2-6, with D possibly TRBD1 on 6 matching bases. The CDR3 spans 18 residues. Germline V gives CDR1 SQVTM, CDR2 ANQGSEA. The V and J ends lost 3 bases and 0 bases respectively, with 18 bases between them. This CDR3 is CSVEGAPDRFSGANVLTF. The CDR3 DNA reads as TGCAGCGTTGAGGGGGCCCCAGACAGGTTCTCTGGGGCCAACGTCCTGACTTTC.

A single count supports this clone. Additional DNA sequences in this sample encode the identical CDR3. The chain carries TRBV5-1 and TRBJ2-3; 7 positions match TRBD1. CDR3 length: 15 residues. V trimming: 0 bases; J trimming: 0 bases; junction bases outside the gene matches: 1. Germline V lookup: CDR1 SGHRS, CDR2 YFSETQ. Written as DNA, the CDR3 is TGCGCCAGCAGCTTGGGACAGGGAAGCACAGATACGCAGTATTTT. Protein: CASSLGQGSTDTQYF.

The chain is built from TRBV6-2 or TRBV6-3 and TRBJ1-5; TRBD1 is a possible D gene (5 bases). The CDR3 contains 17 residues. The V end was cut by 0 bases, the J end by 2 bases, with 14 bases between. Germline V gene lookup returns CDR1 MNHEY and CDR2 SVGEGT. Written as DNA, the CDR3 is TGTGCCAGCAGTTACTCGAGGCAGGGTGTCGGCAATCAGCCCCAGCATTTT. Protein sequence: CASSYSRQGVGNQPQHF.

The chain joins TRBV10-3 to TRBJ1-2; 7 nucleotides match TRBD1. The CDR3 runs to 12 residues. Germline loops: CDR1 ENHRY, CDR2 SYGVKD. The ends lost 10 bases at V and 7 bases at J; junction bases unmatched: 9. CDR3 sequence: CATLQGLGGYTF. The CDR3 coding sequence is TGTGCCACCTTACAGGGGCTTGGTGGCTACACCTTC.

The chain has TRBV7-8 and TRBJ2-7, with a weak D call TRBD2 (7 bases). Germline loops: CDR1 SGHVS, CDR2 FQNEAQ. The CDR3 covers 13 residues. Trimming removed 1 base at V and 7 bases at J, with 11 bases between. The CDR3 reads CASSLGRGTEQYV. The CDR3 bases are TGTGCCAGCAGCTTAGGGCGGGGGACAGAGCAGTACGTC.

This chain uses TRBV5-1 with TRBJ1-2, with D unclear. The CDR3 runs to 14 residues. Germline V gene lookup returns CDR1 SGHRS and CDR2 YFSETQ. V lost 3 bases and J 0 bases, leaving 9 bases between the germline ends. CDR3 sequence (DNA): TGCGCCAGCAGCTCCCCCGGTGCTAACTATGGCTACACCTTC. It translates to CASSSPGANYGYTF.

V usage is TRBV19 and J usage is TRBJ1-3; TRBD1 is a possible D gene (6 bases). CDR1 and CDR2 (germline): LNHDA, SQIVND (reference sequence). The CDR3 loop spans 16 amino acids. V lost 6 bases and J 4 bases, leaving 19 bases between the germline ends. The CDR3 DNA is TGTGCCAGTAGCCGGGGGGGCCGTTTTGGAGGAAACACCATATATTTT. Its protein is CASSRGGRFGGNTIYF.

The rearrangement joins TRBV5-1 to TRBJ1-2; D might be TRBD1 (5 bases). The germline gives CDR1 SGHRS, CDR2 YFSETQ. The CDR3 spans 15 residues. With 7 bases removed from V and 7 bases from J, the gap between germline ends came to 23 bases. As DNA, the CDR3 is TGCGCCAGCGGTCCTGTGGGAGCCGGGGGAGGTGGCTACACCTTC. It translates to CASGPVGAGGGGYTF.

The V call is TRBV7-2, the J call TRBJ1-4; a possible D gene is TRBD1 (6 bases). From germline, CDR1 is SGHTA and CDR2 FQGNSA. V was shortened by 1 base and J by 7 bases, with 10 bases between the two germline ends. CDR3 length equals 14 residues. In DNA form, the CDR3 reads TGTGCCAGCAGCTTAGGCCTGACAGGTGAAAAACTGTTTTTT. This translates into CASSLGLTGEKLFF.

The V call is TRBV20-1, the J call TRBJ2-4; 7 nucleotides agree with TRBD1. The CDR3 totals 11 residues. CDR1 and CDR2 from the germline V gene are DFQATT and SNEGSKA (reference sequence). V was pared by 2 bases and J by 14 bases, with 6 bases of the junction left unmatched. The DNA of the CDR3 is TGCAGTGCTAGATCAAGGGGGCGGGAGTACTTC. Translation gives CSARSRGREYF.

The chain carries TRBV6-5 and TRBJ1-2; D might be TRBD1 (5 bases). From germline, CDR1 is MNHEY and CDR2 SVGAGI. Trimming left V 6 bases short and J 4 bases short, with 12 bases between. This CDR3 is 13 amino acids long. CDR3 sequence reads: CASRKGLIYGYTF. CDR3 DNA sequence: TGTGCCAGCAGGAAGGGACTGATCTATGGCTACACCTTC.

This clone was seen only once. The rearrangement uses TRBV2 and TRBJ2-7; the D gene is possibly TRBD2 (6 bases). Per the germline V gene, CDR1 is SNHLY and CDR2 is FYNNEI. Trimming stripped 6 bases from V and 4 bases from J, with 19 bases between. The CDR3 totals 15 residues. The CDR3 reads CASSVPGVLSYEQYF. As DNA, the CDR3 is TGTGCCAGCAGCGTCCCGGGGGTCCTGTCATACGAGCAGTACTTC. The entire variable domain, with the rest obtained from reference TRBV2 and TRBJ2-7, is as follows: EPEVTQTPSHQVTQMGQEVILRCVPISNHLYFYWYRQILGQKVEFLVSFYNNEISEKSEIFDDQFSVERPDGSNFTLKIRSTKLEDSAMYFCASSVPGVLSYEQYFGPGTRLTVT.

The rearrangement uses TRBV5-1 and TRBJ1-5; no clear D. Germline V gene sequence: CDR1 SGHRS, CDR2 YFSETQ. The V end lost 8 bases, the J end lost 0 bases, and 6 bases lay between the germline ends. The CDR3 loop spans 12 amino acids. Here the CDR3 DNA reads TGCGCCAGGAGGGTTAGCAATCAGCCCCAGCATTTT. The encoded protein is CARRVSNQPQHF.

This clone was counted a single time. The chain employs TRBV2 and TRBJ1-1, with TRBD1 matching over 8 bases. V lost 3 bases, J lost 0 bases, and 6 bases stayed unmatched. This CDR3 has 16 residues. The V gene's germline CDR1 is SNHLY and CDR2 FYNNEI. DNA of the CDR3: TGTGCCAGCAGTGACAGGGGGCGTGGGATGAACACTGAAGCTTTCTTT. This gives the protein CASSDRGRGMNTEAFF.

This clone was detected ten times or more. The chain has TRBV2 and TRBJ2-2; D gene ambiguous. Germline V lookup: CDR1 SNHLY, CDR2 FYNNEI. Trimming shortened V by 3 bases and J by 11 bases, and 10 bases separated the two germline ends. This CDR3 contains 12 residues. Written as DNA, the CDR3 is TGTGCCAGCAGTGATTTTCCCTTTGAGCTGTTTTTT. This encodes CASSDFPFELFF.

The rearrangement joins TRBV19 to TRBJ1-5; 7 nucleotides align to TRBD1. The CDR3 runs 16 residues. Looked up from germline, CDR1 is LNHDA and CDR2 is SQIVND (reference sequence). V lost 7 bases to trimming and J lost 0 bases; unmatched junction nucleotides: 9. The CDR3 nucleotides read TGTGCCAGTATGGGGGACAGACGTTATAGCAATCAGCCCCAGCATTTT. Its protein product is CASMGDRRYSNQPQHF.

V and J are TRBV9 and TRBJ1-2, with 7 nucleotides matching TRBD1. CDR1 and CDR2 from the germline V gene are SGDLS and YYNGEE. Unmatched junction bases numbered 4, after V lost 3 bases and J lost 2 bases. The CDR3 contains 14 residues. The CDR3 spells CASSGRDSNYGYTF. CDR3 coding DNA: TGTGCCAGCAGCGGGAGGGACAGCAACTATGGCTACACCTTC.

The chain carries TRBV4-1 and TRBJ1-4, with a weak D call TRBD1 (6 bases). This CDR3 contains 16 residues. CDR1 is MGHRA and CDR2 is YSYEKL in the germline V gene. V lost 0 bases and J lost 1, with 9 bases in between. CDR3 sequence reads: CASSQDRGRTNEKLFF. In DNA form, the CDR3 reads TGCGCCAGCAGCCAAGATAGGGGGAGAACTAATGAAAAACTGTTTTTT.

Only one count was recorded for this clone. This rearrangement joins TRBV29-1 to TRBJ1-1; 7 bases map to TRBD1. The ends lost 7 bases at V and 0 bases at J; junction bases unmatched: 5. The CDR3 runs 13 residues. Germline V CDR1 and CDR2: SQVTM, ANQGSEA. CDR3 protein: CSAYRGMNTEAFF. The DNA for the CDR3 is TGCAGCGCGTACAGGGGTATGAACACTGAAGCTTTCTTT.